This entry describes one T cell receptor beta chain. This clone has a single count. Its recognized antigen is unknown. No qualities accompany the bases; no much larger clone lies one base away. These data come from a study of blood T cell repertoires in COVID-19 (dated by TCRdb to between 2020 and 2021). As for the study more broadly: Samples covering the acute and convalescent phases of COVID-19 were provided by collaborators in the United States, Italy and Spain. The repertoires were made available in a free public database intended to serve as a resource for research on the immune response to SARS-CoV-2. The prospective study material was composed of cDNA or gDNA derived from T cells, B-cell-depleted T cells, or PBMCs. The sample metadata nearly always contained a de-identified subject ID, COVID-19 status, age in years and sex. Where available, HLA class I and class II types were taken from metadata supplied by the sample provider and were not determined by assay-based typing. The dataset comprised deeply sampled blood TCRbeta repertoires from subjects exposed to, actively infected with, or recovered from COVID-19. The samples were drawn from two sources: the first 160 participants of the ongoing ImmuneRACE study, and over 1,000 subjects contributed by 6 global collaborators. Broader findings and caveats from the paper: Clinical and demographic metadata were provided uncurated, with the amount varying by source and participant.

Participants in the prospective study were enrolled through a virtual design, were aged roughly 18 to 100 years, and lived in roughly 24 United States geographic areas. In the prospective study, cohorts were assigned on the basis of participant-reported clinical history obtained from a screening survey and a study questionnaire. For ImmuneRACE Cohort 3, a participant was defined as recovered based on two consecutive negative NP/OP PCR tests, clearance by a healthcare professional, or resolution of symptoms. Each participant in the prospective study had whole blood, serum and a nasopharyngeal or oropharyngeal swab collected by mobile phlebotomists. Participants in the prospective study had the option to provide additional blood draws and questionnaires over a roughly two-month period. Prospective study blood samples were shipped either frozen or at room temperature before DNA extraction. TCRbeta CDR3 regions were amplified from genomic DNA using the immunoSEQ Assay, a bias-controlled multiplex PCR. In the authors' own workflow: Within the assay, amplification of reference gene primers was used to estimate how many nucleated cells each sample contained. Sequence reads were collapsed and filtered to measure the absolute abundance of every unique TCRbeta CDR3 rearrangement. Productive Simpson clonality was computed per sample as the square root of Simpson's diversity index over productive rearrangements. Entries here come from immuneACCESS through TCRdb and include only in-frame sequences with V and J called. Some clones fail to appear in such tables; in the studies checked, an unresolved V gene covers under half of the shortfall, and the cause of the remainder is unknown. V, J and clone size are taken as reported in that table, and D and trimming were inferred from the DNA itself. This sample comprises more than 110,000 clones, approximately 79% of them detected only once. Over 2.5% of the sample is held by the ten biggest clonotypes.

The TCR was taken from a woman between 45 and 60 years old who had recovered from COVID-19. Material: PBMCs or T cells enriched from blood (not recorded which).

The CDR3 protein sequence reads: CASRTGNSGNTIYF. The base sequence is TGTGCCAGCAGGACAGGGAACTCTGGAAACACCATATATTTT. The chain is assembled from TRBV14 and TRBJ1-3, and TRBD1 matches 7 of the central bases. From its cysteine to its phenylalanine, the CDR3 spans 14 amino acids. Only CDR3 DNA is held: 42 bases, read in frame from base 1. V trim: 6 bases; J trim: 0 bases; unmatched bases: 2. CDR1 SGHDN and CDR2 FVKESK were looked up in the germline V gene.